The clone carrying this T cell receptor (beta chain) has only a few counts. CDR3 length: 13 amino acids. CDR1 SGHVS and CDR2 FNYEAQ come from the germline V gene. Trimming stripped 2 bases from V and 6 bases from J, with 10 bases between. The data are from a study of CD8+CD57+ T cells in acquired aplastic anemia. Background on the study: Sorted cells (CD4+ and CD8+) yielded DNA amounts that averaged approximately 2.9 ug.

CDR3 and TCR beta VDJ profiling relied on genomic DNA as the template. One entry per CDR3 protein results from TCRdb running MiXCR on the reads. The sample contains around 200,000 distinct CDR3 sequences, around 60% of which appear only once. This rearrangement joins TRBV7-6 to TRBJ1-2; possible D gene TRBD1, 6 bases. Sequences were obtained from sorted CD4+, CD8+, or CD8+CD57+ T cells (not recorded which) from PBMCs. This clonotype originated in a human donor in good health. The CDR3 bases are TGTGCCAGCAGCTTAACCGGGGGCCATGGCTACACCTTC. Translation gives CASSLTGGHGYTF.